This T cell receptor beta chain was sequenced during a study of CD8+ T cells in alopecia areata. The wider study: Among treated patients, oral tofacitinib was administered at 5 to 10 mg twice daily.

Alopecia areata patients had lesional scalp punch biopsies and peripheral blood taken from them. Extracted RNA was reverse transcribed, and the resulting cDNA served as sequencing template. Clones were read by immunoSEQ multiplex PCR, and TCRdb kept only the in-frame ones, dropping some. Here the sample spans 140,000 to 150,000 clones, more than 45% being singletons. The TCR comes from a human donor with alopecia areata. Material for sequencing was CD4+ T cells sorted from blood.

CDR3 DNA sequence: TGTGCCAGCAGGTCCCGGGCTTACAATGAGCAGTTCTTC. Residues: CASRSRAYNEQFF. The J gene is TRBJ2-1, the V gene TRBV6-6; D not certain. The V end was cut by 6 bases, the J end by 4 bases, with 10 bases between. This CDR3 is 13 amino acids long. Germline CDR1 reads MNHNY; CDR2 reads SVGAGI (reference sequence).